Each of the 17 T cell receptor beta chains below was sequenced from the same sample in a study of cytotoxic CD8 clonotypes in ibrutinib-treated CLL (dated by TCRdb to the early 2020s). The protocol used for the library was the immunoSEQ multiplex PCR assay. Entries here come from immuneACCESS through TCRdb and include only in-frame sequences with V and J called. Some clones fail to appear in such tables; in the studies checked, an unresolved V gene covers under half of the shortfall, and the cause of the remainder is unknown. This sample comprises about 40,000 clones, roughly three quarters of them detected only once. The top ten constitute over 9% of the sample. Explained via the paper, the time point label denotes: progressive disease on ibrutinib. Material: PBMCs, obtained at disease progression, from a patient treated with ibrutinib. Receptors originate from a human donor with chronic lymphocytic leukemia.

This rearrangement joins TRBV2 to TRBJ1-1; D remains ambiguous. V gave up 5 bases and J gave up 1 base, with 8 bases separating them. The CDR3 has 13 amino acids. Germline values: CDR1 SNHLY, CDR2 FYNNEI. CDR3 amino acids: CASSPDANTEAFF. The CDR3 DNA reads TGTGCCAGCAGTCCGGACGCGAACACTGAAGCTTTCTTT.

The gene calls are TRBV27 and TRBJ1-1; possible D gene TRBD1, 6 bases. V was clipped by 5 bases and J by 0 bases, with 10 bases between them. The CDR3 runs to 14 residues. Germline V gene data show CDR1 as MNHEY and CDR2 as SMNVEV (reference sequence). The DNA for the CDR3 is TGTGCCAGCAGTGCGACAGGTCTGAACACTGAAGCTTTCTTT. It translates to CASSATGLNTEAFF.

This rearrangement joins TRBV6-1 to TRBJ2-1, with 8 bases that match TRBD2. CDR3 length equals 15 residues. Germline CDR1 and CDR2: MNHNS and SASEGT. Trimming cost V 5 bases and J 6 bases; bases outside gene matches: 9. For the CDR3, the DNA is TGTGCCAGCAGTCCCCTAGGGACTAGTTCCAATGAGCAGTTCTTC. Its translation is CASSPLGTSSNEQFF.

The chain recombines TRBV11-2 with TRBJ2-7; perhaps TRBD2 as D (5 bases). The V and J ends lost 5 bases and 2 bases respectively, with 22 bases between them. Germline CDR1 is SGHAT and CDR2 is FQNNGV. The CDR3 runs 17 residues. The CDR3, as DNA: TGTGCCAGCAGCGGCTTTAGCGAATACCGAAAAACCTACGAGCAGTACTTC. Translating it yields CASSGFSEYRKTYEQYF.

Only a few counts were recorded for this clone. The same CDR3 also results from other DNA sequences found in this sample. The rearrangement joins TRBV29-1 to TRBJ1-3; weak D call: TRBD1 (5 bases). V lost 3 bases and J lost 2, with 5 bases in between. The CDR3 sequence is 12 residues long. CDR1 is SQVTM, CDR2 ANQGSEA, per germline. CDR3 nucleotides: TGCAGCGTTGAGACAGCTGGAAACACCATATATTTT. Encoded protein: CSVETAGNTIYF.

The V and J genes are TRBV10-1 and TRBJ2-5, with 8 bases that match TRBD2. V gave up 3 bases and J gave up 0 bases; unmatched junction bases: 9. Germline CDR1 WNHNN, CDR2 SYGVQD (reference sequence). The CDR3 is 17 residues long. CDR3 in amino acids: CASSEGGISGDQETQYF. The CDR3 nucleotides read TGCGCCAGCAGTGAAGGGGGGATTAGCGGGGACCAAGAGACCCAGTACTTC.

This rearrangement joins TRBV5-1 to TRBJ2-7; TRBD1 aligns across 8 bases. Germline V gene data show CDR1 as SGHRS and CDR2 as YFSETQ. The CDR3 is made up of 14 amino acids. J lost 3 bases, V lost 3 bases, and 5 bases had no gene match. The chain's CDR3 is CASSSGQGGYEQYF. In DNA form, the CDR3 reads TGCGCCAGCAGCTCCGGACAGGGAGGCTACGAGCAGTACTTC.

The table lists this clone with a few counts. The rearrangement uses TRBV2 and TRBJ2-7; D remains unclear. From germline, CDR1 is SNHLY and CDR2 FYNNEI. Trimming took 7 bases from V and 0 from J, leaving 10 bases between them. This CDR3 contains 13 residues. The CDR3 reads CASTKADSYEQYF. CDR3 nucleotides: TGTGCCAGCACCAAGGCCGACTCCTACGAGCAGTACTTC.

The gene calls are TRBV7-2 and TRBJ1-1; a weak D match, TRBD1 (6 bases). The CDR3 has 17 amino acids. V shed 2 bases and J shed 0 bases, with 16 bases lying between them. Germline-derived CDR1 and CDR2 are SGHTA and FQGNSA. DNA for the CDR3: TGTGCCAGCAGCTTACAAGCACGCCAGGGGATGAACACTGAAGCTTTCTTT. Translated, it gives CASSLQARQGMNTEAFF.

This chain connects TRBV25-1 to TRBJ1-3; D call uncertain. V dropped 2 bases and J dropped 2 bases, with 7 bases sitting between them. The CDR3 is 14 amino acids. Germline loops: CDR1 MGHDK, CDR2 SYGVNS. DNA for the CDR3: TGTGCCAGCAGTGAAGTGGATACTGGAAACACCATATATTTT. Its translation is CASSEVDTGNTIYF.

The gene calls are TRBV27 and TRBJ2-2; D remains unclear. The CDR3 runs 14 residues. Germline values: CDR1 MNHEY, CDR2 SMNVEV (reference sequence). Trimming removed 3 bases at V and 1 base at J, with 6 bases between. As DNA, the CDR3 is TGTGCCAGCAGTTTGGTCAGGAACACCGGGGAGCTGTTTTTT. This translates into CASSLVRNTGELFF.

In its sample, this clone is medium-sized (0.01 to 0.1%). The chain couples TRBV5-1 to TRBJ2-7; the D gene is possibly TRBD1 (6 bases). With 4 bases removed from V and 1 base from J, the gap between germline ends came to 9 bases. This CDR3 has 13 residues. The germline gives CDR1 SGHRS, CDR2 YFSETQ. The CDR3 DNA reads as TGCGCCAGCAGCCCTGGACAGTCCTACGAGCAGTACTTC. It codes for CASSPGQSYEQYF.

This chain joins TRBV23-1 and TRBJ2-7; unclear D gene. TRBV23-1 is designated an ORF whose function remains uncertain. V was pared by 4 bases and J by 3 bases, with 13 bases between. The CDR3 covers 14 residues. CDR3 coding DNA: TGCGCCAGCAGTCTCAGCGATCAGCACTACGAGCAGTACTTC. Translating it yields CASSLSDQHYEQYF.

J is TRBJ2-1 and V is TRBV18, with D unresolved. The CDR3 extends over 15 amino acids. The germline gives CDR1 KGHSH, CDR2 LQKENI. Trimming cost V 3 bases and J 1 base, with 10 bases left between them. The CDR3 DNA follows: TGTGCCAGCTCACCCACGTCTGGGTCCTACAATGAGCAGTTCTTC. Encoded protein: CASSPTSGSYNEQFF.

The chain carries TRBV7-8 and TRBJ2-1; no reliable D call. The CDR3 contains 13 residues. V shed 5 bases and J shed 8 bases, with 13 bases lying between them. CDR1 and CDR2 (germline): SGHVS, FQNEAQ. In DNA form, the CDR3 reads TGTGCCAGCAGCCCCCAGGTTCGGTATGAGCAGTTCTTC. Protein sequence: CASSPQVRYEQFF.

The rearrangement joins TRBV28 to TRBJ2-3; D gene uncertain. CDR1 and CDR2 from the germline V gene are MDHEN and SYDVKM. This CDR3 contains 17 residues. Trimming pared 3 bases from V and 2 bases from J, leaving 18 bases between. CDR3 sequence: CASSFYGRASYTDTQYF. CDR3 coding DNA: TGTGCCAGCAGTTTTTACGGTCGTGCGTCCTACACAGATACGCAGTATTTT.

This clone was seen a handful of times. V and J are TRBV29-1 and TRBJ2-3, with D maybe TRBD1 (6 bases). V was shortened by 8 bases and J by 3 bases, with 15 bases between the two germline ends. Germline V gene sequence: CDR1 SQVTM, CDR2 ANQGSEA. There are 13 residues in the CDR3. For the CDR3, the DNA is TGCAGCTCCACAGGGTCGGGGACAGATACGCAGTATTTT. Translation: CSSTGSGTDTQYF.